This TCR beta chain stems from a study of technical replicates of blood from a handful of donors. Germline lookup yields CDR1 MRHNA and CDR2 SNTAGT. The CDR3 has 13 amino acids. V lost 2 bases to trimming and J lost 8 bases; unmatched junction nucleotides: 5. Using immunoSEQ multiplex PCR, the repertoire was profiled, and TCRdb retains in-frame clones only, with some absent. The sample consists of more than 65,000 clones, about 93% of them appearing once. Sequencing used T cells isolated from PBMCs. This sequence was found in a human donor in good health. The gene calls are TRBV6-4 and TRBJ1-2; 7 bases fit TRBD1. CDR3 coding DNA: TGTGCCAGCAGTGACGAGACAGGGAGCGGCTACACCTTC. Encoded protein: CASSDETGSGYTF.